This T cell receptor beta chain was observed in a study of T cell repertoires in cytomegalovirus infection (dated by TCRdb to the late 2010s). For the wider study: The HLA type of each donor mattered for the analysis, because public TCR beta signatures pointed to carriage of CMV infection along with the matching HLA type. The investigation overall reported the following: Cumulative frequency of public TCR beta family members discriminated carriers of CMV infection plus the relevant HLA type in this cohort and an independent approximately 360-donor cohort. In the ex vivo response, HLA-C-restricted CMV-specific TCR beta clonotypes were dominant, and in two of eight donors the single most frequent clonotype came from this HLA-C-restricted group.

Sequenced using an Illumina HiSeq 1500. The public reads were reprocessed in TCRdb via fastp at Q25 and MiXCR, keeping in-frame beta chains. Rows with one shared CDR3 protein collapse into an entry with the most common genes and DNA. The sample table contains roughly 720,000 distinct CDR3 sequences; only one count was recorded for approximately 40% of them. Jointly, the top ten make up more than 2.5% of the sample. This clonotype was observed a handful of times. Its recognized antigen is unknown. Per-base qualities were not stored, and no clone one base away is much larger. The CDR3 covers 12 residues, taking in both the cysteine and the phenylalanine. Only CDR3 DNA remains: 36 bases, in frame from the first base. V is pared back by 7 bases and J by 3 bases, with 6 bases lying between the germline termini.

The sequence links TRBV12-3 or TRBV12-4 to TRBJ2-2, with an unclear D gene assignment. This sequence was found in a human donor in good health (CMV status not recorded). Some clones in this sample may be carry-over from other donors' samples. Sequenced material: PBMCs. The CDR3 here reads CASKSYTGELFF. The nucleotide sequence is given as TGTGCCAGCAAATCGTACACCGGGGAGCTGTTTTTT.